This T cell receptor (beta chain) was sequenced in a study of T cell responses to AZD1222 COVID-19 vaccine (dated by TCRdb to the early 2020s). Background for the entire study: Because spike-specific TCR depth and breadth did not differ between the two schedules, AZD1222 recipients who got a second dose at roughly 4 weeks were pooled with those who got a second dose at roughly 12 weeks. Trial participants were enrolled into age subgroups of 18-55, 56-69 and 70-plus years, which contained 148, 28 and 57 TCR-sequenced participants, respectively. A total of about 230 trial participants underwent TCR sequencing, of whom around 200 received two doses of AZD1222 and some 25 received two doses of the MenACWY control vaccine. Study-level results and caveats: The 56-69-year group was small, and its depth increase did not reach significance, likely because of low power. A significant rise in spike-specific TCR breadth and depth was observed after two AZD1222 doses relative to day 0 and relative to MenACWY recipients. Nearly half of unique spike-specific TCRs reportedly recognized epitopes outside regions mutated in the B.1.351 and B.1.1.7 variants. Only five to seven AZD1222 recipients were SARS-CoV-2 seropositive at baseline, limiting conclusions about previously exposed vaccinees. The vaccine-associated CD4 TCRs covered the entire spike protein, and the dominant responses fell in regions 160-218 and 743-854. Because no day 14 peak-response samples were available, repertoires were characterized only after the peak T cell response. Participants were mostly white British, with more females than males. The authors suggested clonal diversity may have been underestimated.

The CDR3 regions of human TCRbeta chains were analyzed by immunosequencing. In the original analysis: TCRs in the repertoires were matched against a reference library of SARS-CoV-2-specific TCRs that had been generated with the MIRA antigen-specificity platform. Breadth meant the fraction of unique TCRs that were SARS-CoV-2-associated, whereas depth meant the fraction of total T cells that were SARS-CoV-2-associated. Using the MIRA data, each spike-specific TCR was mapped to the spike region that the TCR reacts to and placed in a CD4 or CD8 class. Log10-transformed breadth and depth values were compared by one-way ANOVA with Sidak's multiple comparisons tests. In TCRdb, the immuneACCESS table is reduced to in-frame sequences with V and J assigned. These tables do not hold every clone; where another copy was compared, an unresolved V gene accounts for under half, and the others remain unexplained. The DNA gave D and trimming, while V, J and clone size come from that table. Recorded for this sample are 80,000 to 100,000 clones; roughly 89% of them occurred a single time. The biggest ten clones account for approximately 7.5% of the sample.

The time point label, read with the paper, signifies: baseline before first vaccination. The vaccinee samples were drawn from two UK trials, COV001 and COV002, one of which was a single-blind randomized controlled phase 2/3 trial testing AZD1222 (ChAdOx1 nCoV-19) in healthy adults. For TCRbeta chain sequencing, PBMC samples from trial participants were taken at day 0 and at day 28 after the second dose. CDR1 and CDR2, looked up from the germline V gene, are SQVTM and ANQGSEA. V is clipped by 4 bases and J by 4 bases, and the sequence between their germline boundaries is 10 bases long. CDR3 length: 13 amino acids, cysteine to phenylalanine. Only the CDR3 part of the read is kept: 39 bases, read in frame from the first base. A note on this clone: Which antigen it targets is not known. No base quality values were provided; no much bigger clone lies one nucleotide off.

The sample consisted of peripheral blood, taken on day 0 of AZD1222 vaccination. The TCR comes from an adult in good health. The V and J genes are TRBV29-1 and TRBJ1-4, with the D gene not clear enough to name. The CDR3 protein sequence reads: CSVGAISNEKLFF. The nucleotide sequence reads as follows: TGCAGCGTTGGGGCCATAAGTAATGAAAAACTGTTTTTT.